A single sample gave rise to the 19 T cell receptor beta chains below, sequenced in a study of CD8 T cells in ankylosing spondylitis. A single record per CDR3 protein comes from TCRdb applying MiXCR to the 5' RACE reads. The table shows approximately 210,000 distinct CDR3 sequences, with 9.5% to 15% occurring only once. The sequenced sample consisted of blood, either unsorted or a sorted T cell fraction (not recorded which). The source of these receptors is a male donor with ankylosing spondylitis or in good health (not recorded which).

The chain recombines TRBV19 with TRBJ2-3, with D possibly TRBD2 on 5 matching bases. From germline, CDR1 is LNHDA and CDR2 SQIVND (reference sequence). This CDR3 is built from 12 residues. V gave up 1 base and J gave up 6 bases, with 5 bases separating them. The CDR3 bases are TGTGCCAGTAGTATAGGAGGGGATACGCAGTATTTT. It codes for CASSIGGDTQYF. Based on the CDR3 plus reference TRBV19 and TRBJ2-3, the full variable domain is DGGITQSPKYLFRKEGQNVTLSCEQNLNHDAMYWYRQDPGQGLRLIYYSQIVNDFQKGDIAEGYSVSREKKESFPLTVTSAQKNPTAFYLCASSIGGDTQYFGPGTRLTVL.

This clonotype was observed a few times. CDR3 region: CSAPWLAGIQDTQYF. The CDR3 DNA follows: TGCAGTGCTCCCTGGCTAGCGGGAATTCAAGATACGCAGTATTTT. The chain couples TRBV20-1 to TRBJ2-3; 9 bases fit TRBD2. The CDR3 is made up of 15 amino acids. Trimming took 5 bases from V and 5 from J; bases not matched to a gene: 11. The germline CDR1 and CDR2 sequences are DFQATT and SNEGSKA (reference sequence).

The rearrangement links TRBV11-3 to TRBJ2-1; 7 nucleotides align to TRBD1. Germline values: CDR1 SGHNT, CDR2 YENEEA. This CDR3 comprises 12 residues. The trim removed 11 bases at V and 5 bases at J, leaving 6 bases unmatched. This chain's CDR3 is CASRGTDNEQFF. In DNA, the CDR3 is TGTGCCTCGAGAGGGACAGACAATGAGCAGTTCTTC.

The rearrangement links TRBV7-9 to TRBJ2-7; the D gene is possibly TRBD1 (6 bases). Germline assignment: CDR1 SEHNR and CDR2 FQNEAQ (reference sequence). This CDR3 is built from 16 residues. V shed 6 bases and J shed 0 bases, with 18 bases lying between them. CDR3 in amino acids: CASSLGGYKSSYEQYF. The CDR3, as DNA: TGTGCCAGCAGTCTAGGGGGTTACAAAAGCTCCTACGAGCAGTACTTC. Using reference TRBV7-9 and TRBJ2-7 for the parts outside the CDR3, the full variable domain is DTGVSQNPRHKITKRGQNVTFRCDPISEHNRLYWYRQTLGQGPEFLTYFQNEAQLEKSRLLSDRFSAERPKGSFSTLEIQRTEQGDSAMYLCASSLGGYKSSYEQYFGPGTRLTVT.

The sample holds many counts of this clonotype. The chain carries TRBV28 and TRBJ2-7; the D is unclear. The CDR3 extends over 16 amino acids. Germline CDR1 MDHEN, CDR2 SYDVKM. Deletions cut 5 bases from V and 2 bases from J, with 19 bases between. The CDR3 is CASSPLLGRFTYEQYF. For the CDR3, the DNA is TGTGCCAGCAGTCCACTCCTCGGGCGGTTTACCTACGAGCAGTACTTC.

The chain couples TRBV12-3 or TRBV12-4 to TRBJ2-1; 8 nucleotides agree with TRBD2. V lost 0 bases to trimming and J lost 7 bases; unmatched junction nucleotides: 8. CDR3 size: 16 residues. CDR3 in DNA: TGTGCCAGCAGTTTAGCACTGACGGGAGGGCCTAATGAGCAGTTCTTC. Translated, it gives CASSLALTGGPNEQFF.

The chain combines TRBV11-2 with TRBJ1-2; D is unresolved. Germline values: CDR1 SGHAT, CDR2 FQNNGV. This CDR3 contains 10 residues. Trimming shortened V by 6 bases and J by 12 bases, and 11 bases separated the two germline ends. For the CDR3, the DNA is TGTGCCAGCAGGTCGAAGAGCCACACCTTC. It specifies CASRSKSHTF.

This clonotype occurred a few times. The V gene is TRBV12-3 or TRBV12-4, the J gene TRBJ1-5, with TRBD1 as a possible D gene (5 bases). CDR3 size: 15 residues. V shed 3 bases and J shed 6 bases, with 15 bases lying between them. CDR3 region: CASSFTFGGGQPQHF. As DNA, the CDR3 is TGTGCCAGCAGTTTTACGTTCGGGGGTGGTCAGCCCCAGCATTTT.

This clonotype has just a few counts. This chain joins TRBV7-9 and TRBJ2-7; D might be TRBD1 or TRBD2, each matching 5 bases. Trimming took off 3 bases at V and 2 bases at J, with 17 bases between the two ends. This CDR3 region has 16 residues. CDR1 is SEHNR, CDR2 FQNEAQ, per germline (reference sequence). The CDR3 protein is CASSLATGTNAYEQYF. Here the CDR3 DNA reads TGTGCCAGCAGCTTGGCGACCGGGACGAATGCCTACGAGCAGTACTTC.

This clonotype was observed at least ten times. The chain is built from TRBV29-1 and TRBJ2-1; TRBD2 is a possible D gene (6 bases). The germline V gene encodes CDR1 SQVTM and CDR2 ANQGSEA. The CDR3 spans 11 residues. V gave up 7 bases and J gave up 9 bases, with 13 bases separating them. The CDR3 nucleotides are TGCAGCGCCCGGGACTCTGGTGAGCAGTTCTTC. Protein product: CSARDSGEQFF.

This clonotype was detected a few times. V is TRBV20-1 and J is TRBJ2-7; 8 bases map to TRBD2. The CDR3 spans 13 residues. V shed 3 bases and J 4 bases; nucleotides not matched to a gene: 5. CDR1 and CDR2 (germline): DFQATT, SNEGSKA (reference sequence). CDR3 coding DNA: TGCAGTGCTAGCCCGGGGGGGGCTTACGAGCAGTACTTC. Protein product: CSASPGGAYEQYF.

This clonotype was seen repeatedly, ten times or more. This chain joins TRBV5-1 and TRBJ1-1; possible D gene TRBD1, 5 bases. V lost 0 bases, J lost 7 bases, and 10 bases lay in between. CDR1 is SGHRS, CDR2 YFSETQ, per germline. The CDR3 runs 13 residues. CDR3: CASSLAGSNEAFF. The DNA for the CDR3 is TGCGCCAGCAGCTTGGCAGGGAGTAATGAAGCTTTCTTT.

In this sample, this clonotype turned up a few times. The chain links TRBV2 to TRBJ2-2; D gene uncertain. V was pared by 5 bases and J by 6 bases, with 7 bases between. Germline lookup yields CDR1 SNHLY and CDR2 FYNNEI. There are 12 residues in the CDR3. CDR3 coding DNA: TGTGCCAGCAGTCAAAGGTCCGGGGAGCTGTTTTTT. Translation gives CASSQRSGELFF.

The CDR3 DNA sequence: TGTGCCAGCAGCCAATCGCGGAACTCCTACAATGAGCAGTTCTTC. Translating gives CASSQSRNSYNEQFF. The chain couples TRBV3-1 to TRBJ2-1; D gene ambiguous. Germline CDR1 reads LGHDT; CDR2 reads YNNKEL (reference sequence). V was cut by 2 bases and J by 0 bases, with 8 bases left in between. This CDR3 has 15 amino acids.

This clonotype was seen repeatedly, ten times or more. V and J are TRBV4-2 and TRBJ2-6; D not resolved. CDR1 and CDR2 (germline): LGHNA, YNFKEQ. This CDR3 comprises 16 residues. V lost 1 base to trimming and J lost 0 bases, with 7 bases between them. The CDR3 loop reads CASSQGASSGANVLTF. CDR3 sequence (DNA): TGTGCCAGCAGCCAAGGGGCCAGCTCTGGGGCCAACGTCCTGACTTTC.

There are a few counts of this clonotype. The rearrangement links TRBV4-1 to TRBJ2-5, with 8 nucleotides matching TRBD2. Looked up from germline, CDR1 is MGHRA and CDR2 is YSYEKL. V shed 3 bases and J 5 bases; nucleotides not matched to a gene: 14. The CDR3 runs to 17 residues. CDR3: CASSHSGAGEASETQYF. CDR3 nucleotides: TGCGCCAGCAGCCATTCCGGAGCGGGGGAGGCTAGCGAGACCCAGTACTTC.

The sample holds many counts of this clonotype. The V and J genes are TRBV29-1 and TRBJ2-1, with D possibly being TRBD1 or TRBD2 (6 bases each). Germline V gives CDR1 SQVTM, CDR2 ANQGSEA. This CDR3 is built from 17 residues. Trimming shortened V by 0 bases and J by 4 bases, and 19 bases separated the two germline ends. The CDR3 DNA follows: TGCAGCGTTGAAGATCCCGCAGGGGAGGCCCCTTACAATGAGCAGTTCTTC. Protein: CSVEDPAGEAPYNEQFF.

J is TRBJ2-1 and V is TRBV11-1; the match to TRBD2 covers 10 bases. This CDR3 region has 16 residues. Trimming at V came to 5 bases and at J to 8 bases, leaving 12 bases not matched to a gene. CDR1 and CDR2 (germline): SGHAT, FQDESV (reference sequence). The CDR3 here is CASSPPLAGALDEQFF. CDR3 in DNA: TGTGCCAGCAGCCCCCCTCTAGCGGGAGCCTTGGATGAGCAGTTCTTC.

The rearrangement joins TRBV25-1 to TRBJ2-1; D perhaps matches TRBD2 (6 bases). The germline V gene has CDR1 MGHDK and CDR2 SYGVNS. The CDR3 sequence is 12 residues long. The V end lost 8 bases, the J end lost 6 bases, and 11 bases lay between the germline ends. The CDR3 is CASEWGVNEQFF. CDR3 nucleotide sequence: TGTGCCAGCGAGTGGGGGGTCAATGAGCAGTTCTTC.